The T cell receptor beta chain under discussion was sequenced for a study of CD8+ T cells in alopecia areata. cDNA prepared by RNA extraction and subsequent reverse transcription served as the template for sequencing. The data were produced by immunoSEQ multiplex PCR, yet TCRdb's version contains in-frame clones alone and is incomplete. The repertoire holds 130,000 to 150,000 clones, with roughly 50% as singletons. Germline lookup yields CDR1 SGHRS and CDR2 YFSETQ. Trimming shortened V by 4 bases and J by 4 bases, and 12 bases separated the two germline ends. The CDR3 totals 14 residues. The sample comprised CD4+ T cells sorted from blood. This clonotype was sampled from a human donor with alopecia areata. This chain links TRBV5-1 with TRBJ2-1; tentatively, D is TRBD1 or TRBD2 (5 bases each). The CDR3 here is CASSPRGLYNEQFF. CDR3 DNA: TGCGCCAGCAGCCCCCGGGGCCTATACAATGAGCAGTTCTTC.